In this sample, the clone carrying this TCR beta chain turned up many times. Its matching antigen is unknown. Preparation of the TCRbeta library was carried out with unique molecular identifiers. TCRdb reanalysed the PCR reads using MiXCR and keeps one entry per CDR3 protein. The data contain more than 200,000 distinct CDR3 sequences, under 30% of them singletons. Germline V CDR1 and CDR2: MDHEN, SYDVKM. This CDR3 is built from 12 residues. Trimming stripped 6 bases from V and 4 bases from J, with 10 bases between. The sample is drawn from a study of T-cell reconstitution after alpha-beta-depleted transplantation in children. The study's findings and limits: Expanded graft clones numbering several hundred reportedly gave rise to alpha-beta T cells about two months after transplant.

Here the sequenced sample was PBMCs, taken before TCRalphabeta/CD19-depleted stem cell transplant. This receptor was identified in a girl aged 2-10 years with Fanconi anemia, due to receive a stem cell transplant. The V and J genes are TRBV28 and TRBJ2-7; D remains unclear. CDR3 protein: CASRDAPYEQYF. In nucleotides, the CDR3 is TGTGCCAGCAGGGACGCCCCGTACGAGCAGTACTTC.